Listed here is a single TCR beta chain. Its antigen is unknown. Noted time point: week 35, safety follow-up. It was 300 ug of mutant IDH1 20-mer peptide that made up each vaccine dose, given with topical imiquimod. The data stem from a study of a mutant IDH1 vaccine in newly diagnosed glioma. Study in general: Treated patients comprised roughly 60% males and about 40% females, mean age approximately 37 years. Visit V12 happened at week 35; visit V13 happened at week 47.

The CDR3 runs to 13 residues. The germline V and J ends were trimmed by 4 bases and 4 bases, with 10 bases remaining between them. Germline V lookup: CDR1 SGHAT, CDR2 FQNNGV. Libraries were prepared by immunoSEQ multiplex PCR; TCRdb keeps only in-frame clonotypes and omits some of them. The sample comprises tens of thousands of clones, roughly 80% of which are singletons, and roughly 4.5% rests with the top ten. Sequencing was performed on PBMCs, taken from a glioma patient whose treatment included an IDH1 peptide vaccine. The gene calls are TRBV11-2 and TRBJ1-2, with D tentatively TRBD1 (5 bases). This TCR came from a man aged 25-45 years with glioma. Here the CDR3 reads CASSSTATYGYTF. CDR3 sequence (DNA): TGTGCCAGCAGCTCGACAGCCACCTATGGCTACACCTTC.